The 27 T cell receptor beta chains reported below all come from one sample, sequenced in a study of shared clonotypes between healthy human individuals. Method: immunoSEQ multiplex PCR; TCRdb's copy keeps in-frame clones and lacks some. The sample consists of 2 million to 2.5 million clones, 95% of them appearing once. The sequenced sample was naive CD4+ T cells sorted from blood. Subset: CD45RA+ positively selected. Receptor source: a man between 18 and 35 years old in good health.

This clone came up once. The chain combines TRBV14 with TRBJ2-2; D assignment may be TRBD1 or TRBD2 (5 bases each). V was cut by 1 base and J by 13 bases, with 19 bases left in between. The CDR3 contains 15 residues. CDR1 and CDR2 from the germline V gene are SGHDN and FVKESK. The chain's CDR3 is CASSQVRDPTPRLFF. The CDR3 DNA sequence: TGTGCCAGCAGCCAAGTCCGGGACCCCACACCCCGGCTGTTTTTT.

The chain joins TRBV7-2 to TRBJ1-6; no reliable D call. Germline CDR1 and CDR2: SGHTA and FQGNSA. The CDR3 runs 12 residues. V was clipped by 5 bases and J by 12 bases, with 11 bases between them. The CDR3 here is CASSPVWGPLHF. The DNA of the CDR3 is TGTGCCAGCAGCCCGGTCTGGGGACCCCTCCACTTT.

V and J are TRBV2 and TRBJ2-7, with D uncertain. The germline V and J ends were trimmed by 0 bases and 0 bases, with 12 bases remaining between them. Per germline, CDR1 SNHLY and CDR2 FYNNEI. CDR3 length: 16 residues. CDR3 in DNA: TGTGCCAGCAGTGAAGCGCTTCCGAGGCCCTCCTACGAGCAGTACTTC. Its protein is CASSEALPRPSYEQYF.

V usage is TRBV7-9 and J usage is TRBJ1-2, with 12 bases lining up with TRBD1. Germline V gene lookup returns CDR1 SEHNR and CDR2 FQNEAQ (reference sequence). This CDR3 has 17 residues. V lost 5 bases, J lost 4 bases, and 11 bases stayed unmatched. The CDR3 DNA is TGTGCCAGCAGCCTGGGGACAGGGGGCGCGGGAGGCTATGGCTACACCTTC. Protein sequence: CASSLGTGGAGGYGYTF.

This rearrangement joins TRBV5-4 to TRBJ1-4; TRBD1 agrees at 7 bases. This CDR3 has 15 residues. V shed 0 bases, J shed 7 bases, and the junction held 6 bases outside the gene matches. Looked up from germline, CDR1 is SGHNT and CDR2 is YYREEE (reference sequence). The CDR3: CASSLDTGAGEKLFF. CDR3 DNA sequence: TGTGCCAGCAGCTTGGATACAGGGGCAGGTGAAAAACTGTTTTTT.

The gene calls are TRBV28 and TRBJ1-3; possible D gene TRBD1, 5 bases. The CDR3 covers 15 residues. Trimming stripped 6 bases from V and 0 bases from J, with 12 bases between. Germline lookup yields CDR1 MDHEN and CDR2 SYDVKM. The CDR3 spells CASRPPGLSGNTIYF. CDR3 bases: TGTGCCAGCAGGCCACCAGGGCTCTCTGGAAACACCATATATTTT.

The chain uses TRBV6-1 and TRBJ2-7; D unresolved. The germline CDR1 and CDR2 sequences are MNHNS and SASEGT. V lost 7 bases and J 0 bases, leaving 13 bases between the germline ends. This CDR3 spans 14 amino acids. The CDR3 DNA reads as TGTGCCAGCATCATCGAACCAAGCTCCTACGAGCAGTACTTC. Amino acid sequence: CASIIEPSSYEQYF.

J is TRBJ2-7 and V is TRBV9, with 8 nucleotides matching TRBD2. CDR3 length equals 15 residues. CDR1 and CDR2 (germline): SGDLS, YYNGEE. The trim removed 4 bases at V and 7 bases at J, leaving 13 bases unmatched. The CDR3 nucleotides are TGTGCCAGCAGCCCCGTGGGTAGCGGGGTTTCAGAGCAGTACTTC. Protein sequence: CASSPVGSGVSEQYF.

V usage is TRBV7-8 and J usage is TRBJ1-6; D might be TRBD1 (5 bases). The ends were cut back, 3 bases at V and 0 bases at J, with 15 bases in the middle. CDR1 and CDR2 (germline): SGHVS, FQNEAQ. There are 18 residues in the CDR3. CDR3 sequence reads: CASSLGGRSSSYNSPLHF. The CDR3 DNA reads as TGTGCCAGCAGCTTGGGGGGACGGTCGAGCTCCTATAATTCACCCCTCCACTTT. The full variable domain, in which reference TRBV7-8 and TRBJ1-6 provide the parts outside the CDR3, is GAGVSQSPRYKVAKRGQDVALRCDPISGHVSLFWYQQALGQGPEFLTYFQNEAQLDKSGLPSDRFFAERPEGSVSTLKIQRTQQEDSAVYLCASSLGGRSSSYNSPLHFGNGTRLTVT.

The chain recombines TRBV7-9 with TRBJ2-3; D unresolved. CDR3 size: 14 residues. Germline V gene lookup returns CDR1 SEHNR and CDR2 FQNEAQ (reference sequence). V lost 1 base, J lost 2 bases, and 7 bases lay in between. This chain's CDR3 is CASSLVQITDTQYF. The CDR3 DNA reads as TGTGCCAGCAGCTTAGTACAGATCACAGATACGCAGTATTTT.

The V gene is TRBV7-2, the J gene TRBJ2-7; tentatively, D is TRBD2 (6 bases). Deletions cut 8 bases from V and 3 bases from J, with 20 bases between. Germline loops: CDR1 SGHTA, CDR2 FQGNSA. This CDR3 has 15 residues. The CDR3 DNA sequence: TGTGCCAGCCATACCGGAGGGTTTGGTTTCTACGAGCAGTACTTC. Translating gives CASHTGGFGFYEQYF.

A note on this clone: Additional DNA sequences in this sample encode the identical CDR3. V gene TRBV6-1 combines with J gene TRBJ2-5; TRBD2 agrees at 8 bases. The germline V gene has CDR1 MNHNS and CDR2 SASEGT. This CDR3 comprises 12 residues. The V gene end was trimmed by 6 bases and the J gene end by 5 bases; junction bases not matched to a gene: 2. The CDR3 coding sequence is TGTGCCAGCAGCGGGGGGGGCGAGACCCAGTACTTC. Amino acids: CASSGGGETQYF.

The chain couples TRBV30 to TRBJ1-6; 7 bases are shared with TRBD1. V lost 5 bases to trimming and J lost 7 bases; unmatched junction nucleotides: 14. Germline V CDR1 and CDR2: GTSNPN, SVGIG (reference sequence). CDR3 length: 16 residues. CDR3: CAWDRDSVFGNSPLHF. In DNA form, the CDR3 reads TGTGCCTGGGACCGGGACAGTGTTTTTGGAAATTCACCCCTCCACTTT.

The V and J genes are TRBV5-1 and TRBJ1-2; D possibly corresponds to TRBD1 (5 bases). The CDR3 has 14 amino acids. Germline V gene sequence: CDR1 SGHRS, CDR2 YFSETQ. Trimming removed 7 bases from V and 1 base from J, with 14 bases in between. The CDR3 region is CASGRPGGNYGYTF. CDR3 in DNA: TGCGCCAGCGGTCGACCCGGGGGTAACTATGGCTACACCTTC.

The J gene is TRBJ2-2, the V gene TRBV4-1, with D perhaps TRBD2 (6 bases). Trimming left V 0 bases short and J 4 bases short, with 15 bases between. The CDR3 has 17 amino acids. The germline CDR1 and CDR2 sequences are MGHRA and YSYEKL. The CDR3 sequence: CASSQEGGLRGTGELFF. CDR3 coding DNA: TGCGCCAGCAGCCAAGAAGGAGGGCTTAGGGGCACCGGGGAGCTGTTTTTT.

The chain combines TRBV2 with TRBJ2-4; D may be TRBD1 (6 bases). Per the germline V gene, CDR1 is SNHLY and CDR2 is FYNNEI. Trimming took off 2 bases at V and 3 bases at J, with 20 bases between the two ends. The CDR3 sequence is 18 residues long. CDR3 protein: CASSEQGFLVQGKNIQYF. In DNA, the CDR3 is TGTGCCAGCAGTGAACAGGGGTTCTTAGTTCAAGGCAAAAACATTCAGTACTTC.

The chain recombines TRBV14 with TRBJ1-4, with D uncertain. Per the germline V gene, CDR1 is SGHDN and CDR2 is FVKESK. Trimming stripped 5 bases from V and 10 bases from J, with 8 bases between. The CDR3 covers 11 residues. CDR3 sequence reads: CASSTGIKLFF. The CDR3 coding sequence is TGTGCCAGCAGCACGGGGATAAAACTGTTTTTT.

This chain links TRBV21-1 with TRBJ2-5; the D call of TRBD2 is as the table states it, not checked on the DNA. TRBV21-1 is classified as a pseudogene. The CDR3 length is 18 residues. DNA for the CDR3: TGTGCCAGCAGCAAAGCTGGGCTAGCGGGAGATGGTCCCGAGACCCAGTACTTC. It translates to CASSKAGLAGDGPETQYF.

The rearrangement uses TRBV7-2 and TRBJ2-5, with 7 bases that match TRBD2. The V gene's germline CDR1 is SGHTA and CDR2 FQGNSA. The junction had 14 bases not matched to a gene; V was cut back by 5 bases and J by 5 bases. The CDR3 consists of 16 residues. In DNA form, the CDR3 reads TGTGCCAGCAGCCTTGGGCCGGGCGGGAGATGGGAGACCCAGTACTTC. It translates to CASSLGPGGRWETQYF.

J is TRBJ2-5 and V is TRBV6-5; 10 bases align to TRBD1. With V trimmed by 2 bases and J by 5 bases, 8 bases remained unmatched. This CDR3 has 16 amino acids. Germline-derived CDR1 and CDR2 are MNHEY and SVGAGI. In nucleotides, the CDR3 is TGTGCCAGCAGTTACCGAGGACAGGGGGTGAGGGAGACCCAGTACTTC. This codes for CASSYRGQGVRETQYF.

The chain carries TRBV7-2 and TRBJ1-6; 7 bases map to TRBD1. Germline V lookup: CDR1 SGHTA, CDR2 FQGNSA. V lost 1 base and J lost 6; bases outside the gene matches: 9. CDR3 size: 17 residues. The CDR3 DNA reads TGTGCCAGCAGCTTAGTACAAGGGGGCGCCTCTAATTCACCCCTCCACTTT. Translated: CASSLVQGGASNSPLHF.

This chain connects TRBV5-1 to TRBJ2-6, with 7 positions matching TRBD1. Germline values: CDR1 SGHRS, CDR2 YFSETQ. The CDR3 extends over 18 amino acids. V was pared by 4 bases and J by 0 bases, with 10 bases of the junction left unmatched. CDR3 sequence (DNA): TGCGCCAGCAGCATCAGACAGGGTGTGTACTCTGGGGCCAACGTCCTGACTTTC. This codes for CASSIRQGVYSGANVLTF.

The chain carries TRBV29-1 and TRBJ2-2; no firm D call. CDR3 length equals 12 residues. From germline, CDR1 is SQVTM and CDR2 ANQGSEA. V was trimmed by 2 bases and J by 6 bases, leaving 7 bases between them. The CDR3 loop is CSVEIGSGELFF. The CDR3 DNA reads as TGCAGCGTTGAAATTGGATCCGGGGAGCTGTTTTTT.

The chain employs TRBV14 and TRBJ2-7; 7 bases fit TRBD1. This CDR3 is 11 amino acids long. Germline-derived CDR1 and CDR2 are SGHDN and FVKESK. Trimming at V came to 10 bases and at J to 7 bases, leaving 7 bases not matched to a gene. The CDR3 nucleotides are TGTGCCAAACCCTCCAGGGGGGAGCAGTACTTC. It codes for CAKPSRGEQYF. The full variable domain, rest sourced from reference TRBV14 and TRBJ2-7, is EAGVTQFPSHSVIEKGQTVTLRCDPISGHDNLYWYRRVMGKEIKFLLHFVKESKQDESGMPNNRFLAERTGGTYSTLKVQPAELEDSGVYFCAKPSRGEQYFGPGTRLTVT.

The genes are TRBV2 and TRBJ1-2; a weak D match, TRBD1 (6 bases). The CDR3 runs 15 residues. V shed 8 bases and J shed 0 bases, with 16 bases lying between them. The V gene's germline CDR1 is SNHLY and CDR2 FYNNEI. The chain's CDR3 is CASGIRTASNYGYTF. The CDR3 DNA follows: TGTGCCAGCGGCATCAGGACAGCATCTAACTATGGCTACACCTTC.

This sequence joins TRBV13 and TRBJ2-7, with 8 bases lining up with TRBD2. The CDR3 is 15 amino acids. The ends lost 5 bases at V and 7 bases at J; junction bases unmatched: 13. CDR1 and CDR2 (germline): PRHDT, FYEKMQ (reference sequence). CDR3 sequence reads: CASSPGGTSFWEQYF. In DNA form, the CDR3 reads TGTGCCAGCAGCCCAGGCGGGACTAGTTTTTGGGAGCAGTACTTC.

The genes are TRBV6-1 and TRBJ2-5, with TRBD2 matching 11 bases. After removal of 7 bases from V and 1 base from J, the junction contained 5 bases not matched to a gene. The CDR3 contains 15 residues. In germline, CDR1 is MNHNS, CDR2 SASEGT. The CDR3 loop is CASIWGLAVQETQYF. The CDR3 DNA is TGTGCCAGCATTTGGGGACTAGCGGTCCAAGAGACCCAGTACTTC.